A single sample gave rise to the 16 T cell receptor beta chains below, sequenced in a study of shared clonotypes between healthy human individuals. Positively selected for CCR7, the CD45RO-negative cells used as naive CD8 cells excluded terminally differentiated effector memory CD45RA+ cells. Clones were sequenced by immunoSEQ multiplex PCR, and TCRdb holds only the in-frame ones, with some missing. The sample includes about 800,000 clones, approximately 97% of them seen just once. Sequencing was performed on naive CD8+ T cells sorted from blood. The receptors were gathered from a young man in good health.

This clone showed up just once. The gene calls are TRBV11-1 and TRBJ2-7; D could derive from TRBD1 or TRBD2 (5 bases each). Deletions cut 5 bases from V and 5 bases from J, with 13 bases between. Looked up from germline, CDR1 is SGHAT and CDR2 is FQDESV (reference sequence). The CDR3 has 13 residues. The CDR3 DNA follows: TGTGCCAGCAGCCCAGGGCCCGGGGACGAGCAGTACTTC. This gives the protein CASSPGPGDEQYF.

The V call is TRBV5-4, the J call TRBJ2-7; 9 bases map to TRBD2. CDR1 is SGHNT and CDR2 is YYREEE in the germline V gene (reference sequence). CDR3 size: 15 residues. The V segment lost 5 bases and the J segment 1 base; nucleotides outside the gene matches: 7. CDR3 sequence reads: CASRASSGTSYEQYF. The DNA for the CDR3 is TGTGCCAGCAGGGCTTCTAGCGGGACTTCCTACGAGCAGTACTTC.

This clone was recorded only once. The rearrangement joins TRBV6-5 to TRBJ2-3; D unclear. V was trimmed by 2 bases and J by 6 bases, leaving 12 bases between them. Germline CDR1 reads MNHEY; CDR2 reads SVGAGI. This CDR3 is 14 amino acids long. The CDR3 spells CASSYPDRPDTQYF. For the CDR3, the DNA is TGTGCCAGCAGTTACCCAGACCGTCCGGATACGCAGTATTTT.

The chain couples TRBV6-1 to TRBJ1-2; no reliable D call. The length of the CDR3 is 15 residues. V was cut by 8 bases and J by 4 bases, with 20 bases left in between. The germline V gene encodes CDR1 MNHNS and CDR2 SASEGT. As DNA, the CDR3 is TGTGCCAGCCCTGGGGAAGGGAGGACCTTCTATGGCTACACCTTC. Translated: CASPGEGRTFYGYTF.

This rearrangement joins TRBV6-5 to TRBJ1-1; a possible D gene is TRBD1 (6 bases). Germline V gene lookup returns CDR1 MNHEY and CDR2 SVGAGI. CDR3 size: 14 residues. With 5 bases removed from V and 3 bases from J, the gap between germline ends came to 13 bases. DNA for the CDR3: TGTGCCAGCAGTCAACAGGGAGCGGACACTGAAGCTTTCTTT. The encoded protein is CASSQQGADTEAFF.

This chain links TRBV4-1 with TRBJ1-1; no reliable D call. The germline gives CDR1 MGHRA, CDR2 YSYEKL. This CDR3 has 11 residues. The germline V and J ends were trimmed by 5 bases and 7 bases, with 8 bases remaining between them. As DNA, the CDR3 is TGCGCCAGCAGCTACACGGATGAAGCTTTCTTT. Its protein product is CASSYTDEAFF.

The count of this clone is one. The chain couples TRBV7-9 to TRBJ2-1, with TRBD2 matching 7 bases. V trimming: 3 bases; J trimming: 6 bases; junction bases outside the gene matches: 5. The V gene's germline CDR1 is SEHNR and CDR2 FQNEAQ (reference sequence). The CDR3 runs to 14 residues. The CDR3 loop is CASSFERGINEQFF. The CDR3 coding sequence is TGTGCCAGCAGCTTTGAGCGGGGAATCAATGAGCAGTTCTTC.

This clone was seen just once. The chain joins TRBV13 to TRBJ2-7, with D possibly matching TRBD2 (5 bases). CDR1 is PRHDT, CDR2 FYEKMQ, per germline (reference sequence). There are 12 residues in the CDR3. Trimming took 5 bases from V and 7 from J, leaving 12 bases between them. CDR3 sequence (DNA): TGTGCCAGCAGCGAGGGAGTATATGAGCAGTACTTC. It encodes CASSEGVYEQYF. The entire variable domain, with the rest obtained from reference TRBV13 and TRBJ2-7, is as follows: AAGVIQSPRHLIKEKRETATLKCYPIPRHDTVYWYQQGPGQDPQFLISFYEKMQSDKGSIPDRFSAQQFSDYHSELNMSSLELGDSALYFCASSEGVYEQYFGPGTRLTVT.

This chain uses TRBV28 with TRBJ2-7; D assignment may be TRBD1 or TRBD2 (5 bases each). Germline CDR1 is MDHEN and CDR2 is SYDVKM. CDR3 length: 13 residues. The V gene lost 9 bases and the J gene lost 0 bases, with 12 bases spanning the gap. The DNA of the CDR3 is TGTGCCAGTGAGGGGCGGAGCTCCTACGAGCAGTACTTC. As protein: CASEGRSSYEQYF.

This clone was picked up one time. This sequence joins TRBV27 and TRBJ1-2, with a tentative D call TRBD1 (5 bases). The germline V gene encodes CDR1 MNHEY and CDR2 SMNVEV (reference sequence). The CDR3 is 12 residues long. Trimming shortened V by 6 bases and J by 8 bases, and 13 bases separated the two germline ends. The DNA for the CDR3 is TGTGCCAGCAGGACAGCGCTCGGGGGCTACACCTTC. It codes for CASRTALGGYTF.

V is TRBV9 and J is TRBJ1-3; TRBD1 is a possible D gene (6 bases). The germline V gene has CDR1 SGDLS and CDR2 YYNGEE. CDR3 length equals 15 residues. Trimming cost V 4 bases and J 8 bases, with 19 bases left between them. This CDR3 is CASSPSSGGAHTIYF. The CDR3 DNA reads TGTGCCAGCAGCCCATCTTCGGGGGGGGCTCACACCATATATTTT.

This chain joins TRBV29-1 and TRBJ2-5; a weak D match, TRBD1 (6 bases). Trimming took off 7 bases at V and 3 bases at J, with 12 bases between the two ends. The CDR3 covers 12 residues. Per the germline V gene, CDR1 is SQVTM and CDR2 is ANQGSEA. This CDR3 is CSALGQEETQYF. The CDR3 coding sequence is TGCAGCGCCCTGGGACAAGAAGAGACCCAGTACTTC. The full variable domain, its missing parts supplied by reference TRBV29-1 and TRBJ2-5, is SAVISQKPSRDICQRGTSLTIQCQVDSQVTMMFWYRQQPGQSLTLIATANQGSEATYESGFVIDKFPISRPNLTFSTLTVSNMSPEDSSIYLCSALGQEETQYFGPGTRLLVL.

The chain couples TRBV19 to TRBJ2-1, with TRBD2 matching 9 bases. CDR1 and CDR2 (germline): LNHDA, SQIVND (reference sequence). V lost 5 bases, J lost 10 bases, and 3 bases stayed unmatched. CDR3 length: 12 amino acids. The CDR3 reads CASSFSGREQFF. The DNA for the CDR3 is TGTGCCAGTAGTTTTAGCGGGAGAGAGCAGTTCTTC.

The chain is built from TRBV6-5 and TRBJ2-6; D is possibly TRBD1 or TRBD2 (5 bases each). Looked up from germline, CDR1 is MNHEY and CDR2 is SVGAGI. The V end lost 2 bases, the J end lost 1 base, and 9 bases lay between the germline ends. The CDR3 has 16 amino acids. The CDR3 protein is CASSYGEGSGANVLTF. The CDR3 region has the DNA TGTGCCAGCAGTTACGGTGAGGGGTCTGGGGCCAACGTCCTGACTTTC.

Regarding this clone: Other DNA variants within this sample encode the same CDR3. This chain connects TRBV27 to TRBJ2-7; a weak D match, TRBD1 (6 bases). Trimming pared 3 bases from V and 2 bases from J, leaving 11 bases between. The CDR3 is 14 residues long. The germline gives CDR1 MNHEY, CDR2 SMNVEV (reference sequence). The CDR3 protein is CASSLGQGTYEQYF. In nucleotides, the CDR3 is TGTGCCAGCAGTTTGGGTCAGGGGACCTACGAGCAGTACTTC.

V usage is TRBV6-1 and J usage is TRBJ2-3; D gene ambiguous. Germline-derived CDR1 and CDR2 are MNHNS and SASEGT. The V and J ends lost 4 bases and 7 bases respectively, with 3 bases between them. The CDR3 totals 10 residues. CDR3 sequence: CASSGYTQYF. The CDR3 nucleotides are TGTGCCAGCAGTGGCTATACGCAGTATTTT.